This T cell receptor (beta chain) was observed in a study of T cells in Graves' hyperthyroidism and ophthalmopathy. Study-wide context: Peripheral blood collection took place at initial diagnosis, before any treatment. Broader study findings: Among thyroid clonotypes expanded above 0.001, most also appeared in blood. Ophthalmopathy got predicted by the model a median about 6.7 months before its onset.

RNA transcripts yielded amplified TCR beta CDR3 regions. First-round RT-PCR targeting the TCR CDR3 was performed with the HTBI primer set. TCRdb independently ran MiXCR on the multiplex PCR reads; one entry per CDR3 protein. This table holds around 340,000 distinct CDR3 sequences, around 18% found once. Patients showing uncontrolled infection, other autoimmune disease, pregnancy or lactation were ineligible. This CDR3 contains 12 residues. The germline gives CDR1 SGHAT, CDR2 FQNNGV. V lost 3 bases, J lost 4 bases, and 7 bases lay in between. This clonotype was counted ten times or more. The antigen remains undetermined.

The chain uses TRBV11-2 and TRBJ2-7, with TRBD2 as a possible D gene (5 bases). This clonotype originated in a middle-aged woman with Graves' ophthalmopathy. The specimen was blood. The CDR3 DNA follows: TGTGCCAGCAGCTTGAGGGTTTACGAGCAGTACTTC. Amino acids: CASSLRVYEQYF.